The present TCR beta chain was sequenced within a study of Graves' ophthalmopathy and Graves' hyperthyroidism. This clonotype was observed once. Researchers took RNA transcripts and amplified TCR beta CDR3 regions from them. First-round RT-PCR employed HTBI primers, with a second-round multiplex PCR after it. One entry per CDR3 protein results from TCRdb running MiXCR on the multiplex PCR reads. This sample has 1 million to 1.3 million distinct CDR3 sequences, with about two fifths found just once. The CDR3 sequence is 16 residues long. Germline CDR1 ENHRY, CDR2 SYGVKD. The junction had 9 bases not matched to a gene; V was cut back by 8 bases and J by 5 bases.

This chain connects TRBV10-3 to TRBJ2-2; 12 bases match TRBD2. The sample consisted of peripheral blood or thyroid tissue (not recorded which). The TCR was taken from an adult man with Graves' hyperthyroidism. For the CDR3, the DNA is TGTGCCATCCAGACTAGCGGGGGATCTGGAACCGGGGAGCTGTTTTTT. Protein product: CAIQTSGGSGTGELFF.